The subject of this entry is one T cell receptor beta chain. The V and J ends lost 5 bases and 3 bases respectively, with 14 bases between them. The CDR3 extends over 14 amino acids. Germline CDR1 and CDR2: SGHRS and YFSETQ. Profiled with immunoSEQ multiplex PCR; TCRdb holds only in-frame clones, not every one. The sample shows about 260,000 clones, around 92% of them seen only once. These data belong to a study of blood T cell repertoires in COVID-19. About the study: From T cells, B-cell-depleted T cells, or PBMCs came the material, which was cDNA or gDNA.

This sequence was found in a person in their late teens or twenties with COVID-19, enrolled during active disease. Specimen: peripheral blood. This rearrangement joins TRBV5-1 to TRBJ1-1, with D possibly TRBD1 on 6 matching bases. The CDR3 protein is CASRRYAGDTEAFF. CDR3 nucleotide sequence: TGCGCCAGCAGGCGGTATGCAGGGGACACTGAAGCTTTCTTT.